A selection of T cell receptor beta chains follows, all from one sample in a study of T cell responses to AZD1222 COVID-19 vaccine. Libraries were prepared by immunoSEQ multiplex PCR; TCRdb keeps only in-frame clonotypes and omits some of them. The repertoire holds 80,000 or so clones, roughly 87% seen once, with roughly 1.6% in the top ten. Sequenced material: peripheral blood, taken on day 0 of AZD1222 vaccination. Receptors originate from an adult in good health. Both conserved end residues are part of each CDR3. The D gene is left open where the match is weak. Rows may omit the clone size; those that give it use once, few, many or a size class.

size	length	V	D	J	DNA	CDR3
NA	16	TRBV19	TRBD1	TRBJ1-2	TGTGCCAGTAGTATAGATCAGGGACAGGTCTACTATGGCTACACCTTC	CASSIDQGQVYYGYTF
NA	13	TRBV11-2	NA	TRBJ1-1	TGTGCCAGCAGCTTTCCGGGGAACACTGAAGCTTTCTTT	CASSFPGNTEAFF
NA	14	TRBV18	NA	TRBJ1-2	TGTGCCAGCTCACCTCCGACAGCCCCCTATGGCTACACCTTC	CASSPPTAPYGYTF
NA	14	TRBV19	NA	TRBJ1-1	TGTGCCAGTAGTAACCTAGCAGTCCGAGGACGAGCTTTCTTT	CASSNLAVRGRAFF
NA	15	TRBV7-9	TRBD1	TRBJ2-7	TGTGCCAGCAGCCCGGGACAGCCAGGCGCCTACGAGCAGTACTTC	CASSPGQPGAYEQYF
NA	14	TRBV7-9	NA	TRBJ1-4	TGTGCCAGCGGGGTACAGGGTACTAATGAAAAACTGTTTTTT	CASGVQGTNEKLFF
NA	14	TRBV18	NA	TRBJ2-3	TGTGCCAGCTCACCAATAGAAAGCACAGATACGCAGTATTTT	CASSPIESTDTQYF
few	13	TRBV30	NA	TRBJ1-2	TGTGCCTGGAGAAGCCGACGGATCTATGGCTACACCTTC	CAWRSRRIYGYTF
NA	14	TRBV19	TRBD1	TRBJ2-7	TGTGCCAGTAGCCCGGGACAGGGTTCCCACGAGCAGTACTTC	CASSPGQGSHEQYF
few	11	TRBV12-3/TRBV12-4	NA	TRBJ1-1	TGTGCCAGCAGTGTCAGCCTTGAAGCTTTCTTT	CASSVSLEAFF
NA	13	TRBV11-2	TRBD1	TRBJ1-1	TGTGCCAGCAGCTTAGCAGGGGGCACTGAAGCTTTCTTT	CASSLAGGTEAFF
NA	13	TRBV12-3/TRBV12-4	NA	TRBJ1-6	TGTGCCAGCAGTTTAAGGACACCTTCGACCCTCCACTTT	CASSLRTPSTLHF
NA	14	TRBV30	NA	TRBJ1-4	TGTGCCTGGAGTGTAAACAGTGAAGGGGAAAAACTGTTTTTT	CAWSVNSEGEKLFF
NA	13	TRBV11-2	NA	TRBJ1-1	TGTGCCAGCAGCTTAAACACCAACACTGAAGCTTTCTTT	CASSLNTNTEAFF
NA	15	TRBV3-1/TRBV3-2	NA	TRBJ2-7	TGTGCCAGCAGCCAATCTCCGGGCCTAACCTACGAGCAGTACTTC	CASSQSPGLTYEQYF
NA	13	TRBV5-1	NA	TRBJ1-1	TGCGCCAGCAGGGGAGTCGGGGGCACTGAAGCTTTCTTT	CASRGVGGTEAFF
NA	14	TRBV4-3	NA	TRBJ1-2	TGCGCCAGCAGCCAAGATCGGAGGTCCTTAGGCTACACCTTC	CASSQDRRSLGYTF
NA	11	TRBV3-1/TRBV3-2	NA	TRBJ1-1	TGTGCCAGCAGCCAAGGCCGGACTACTTTCTTT	CASSQGRTTFF
few	12	TRBV9	NA	TRBJ2-3	TGTGCCAGCAGCGTAGGATCAGATACGCAGTATTTT	CASSVGSDTQYF
NA	14	TRBV2	NA	TRBJ1-4	TGTGCCAGCACCGTTCTGGGAATCGGCGAAAAACTGTTTTTT	CASTVLGIGEKLFF
NA	14	TRBV5-1	NA	TRBJ2-5	TGCGCCAGCAGCTTGTCGGGAGACCAAGAGACCCAGTACTTC	CASSLSGDQETQYF
few	11	TRBV5-6	NA	TRBJ1-1	TGTGCCAGCAGCCTGAACACTGAAGCTTTCTTT	CASSLNTEAFF
NA	16	TRBV5-1	NA	TRBJ2-3	TGCGCCAGCAGCTTGGGTGGCCCGTCGTTCACAGATACGCAGTATTTT	CASSLGGPSFTDTQYF
NA	11	TRBV29-1	NA	TRBJ1-2	TGCAGCGTTGTTTCGGGGTATGGCTACACCTTC	CSVVSGYGYTF